This note documents a single TCR beta chain sequence. In the original analysis: Reference gene primer amplification gave nucleated cell count estimates. The repertoire was sequenced with immunoSEQ multiplex PCR; TCRdb's copy has only in-frame clones and lacks some. V and J calls and clone size are those listed in that table; D and trimming were worked out from the DNA. In the table there are a few hundred thousand clones, approximately 88% of which are singletons. CDR3 length: 14 residues. Germline values: CDR1 MNHNS, CDR2 SASEGT. V was pared by 3 bases and J by 5 bases, with 5 bases of the junction left unmatched. The sample comes from a study of blood T cell repertoires in COVID-19. About the study: Samples of COVID-19 (acute and convalescent) were obtained from the United States, Italy and Spain.

Study members were between roughly 18 and 100 years old and lived in some 22 US regions. Participants had their cohort set by participant-reported clinical history. The chain links TRBV6-1 to TRBJ2-7, with 9 positions matching TRBD2. The sequence came from a man between 18 and 29 years old with acute COVID-19. Sequenced material: PBMCs or T cells enriched from blood (not recorded which). The CDR3 sequence: CASSEAGGPNEQYF. The CDR3 DNA reads as TGTGCCAGCAGTGAGGCGGGAGGGCCGAACGAGCAGTACTTC.